Sequencing of this T cell receptor (beta chain) was carried out in a study of OX40 agonist ivuxolimab in advanced cancers. Only in-frame clones appear in the TCRdb table, and some are missing; sequencing was by immunoSEQ multiplex PCR. This table holds some 80,000 clones, about 90% found once. The CDR3 spans 14 residues. V was cut by 2 bases and J by 3 bases, with 11 bases left in between. Germline V gene sequence: CDR1 MGHRA, CDR2 YSYEKL. The receptor's source is an adult with an advanced solid tumor such as melanoma, head and neck, liver or kidney cancer. This material consisted of CD4+ or CD8+ T cells sorted from blood, taken in a trial of the OX40 agonist ivuxolimab. The chain links TRBV4-1 to TRBJ2-7, with a tentative D call TRBD2 (5 bases). The CDR3 sequence is CASSQPRTGYEQYF. The CDR3 DNA reads TGCGCCAGCAGCCAACCCAGGACTGGCTACGAGCAGTACTTC.